The 22 T cell receptor beta chains presented below share a single source sample, sequenced in a study of cytomegalovirus exposure and HLA in healthy donors. The method was immunoSEQ multiplex PCR; TCRdb's version includes in-frame clones alone and lacks a portion of them. Counted here are 71,000 or so clones, less than 95% occurring once; the ten biggest clones make up approximately 1%. Sequencing was carried out using PBMCs. These receptors all come from a woman aged 18-29 years in good health and CMV-seronegative.

The chain employs TRBV5-6 and TRBJ2-7, with a possible D match to TRBD1 (6 bases). V lost 4 bases and J 4 bases, leaving 18 bases between the germline ends. The CDR3 contains 15 residues. The germline gives CDR1 SGHDT, CDR2 YYEEEE. CDR3 in amino acids: CASSPPGAVLYEQYF. CDR3 in DNA: TGTGCCAGCAGCCCTCCAGGGGCCGTCCTGTACGAGCAGTACTTC.

This clone has a handful of counts. This chain uses TRBV28 with TRBJ2-7; maybe TRBD2 (6 bases). Trimming took 2 bases from V and 2 from J, leaving 10 bases between them. The CDR3 spans 14 residues. The germline CDR1 and CDR2 sequences are MDHEN and SYDVKM. The CDR3 loop is CASSLVGRAYEQYF. In DNA form, the CDR3 reads TGTGCCAGCAGTTTAGTCGGGAGAGCCTACGAGCAGTACTTC.

This chain links TRBV30 with TRBJ2-7; 8 bases match TRBD1. V gave up 3 bases and J gave up 3 bases; unmatched junction bases: 13. The CDR3 runs 16 residues. The germline V gene encodes CDR1 GTSNPN and CDR2 SVGIG (reference sequence). In nucleotides, the CDR3 is TGTGCCTGGAGGGGCCCGTTGGGGACAGGCAGCTACGAGCAGTACTTC. Protein sequence: CAWRGPLGTGSYEQYF.

This clone has only one observation. The J gene is TRBJ2-3, the V gene TRBV7-2; the match to TRBD2 covers 8 bases. With 5 bases clipped from V and 2 bases from J, the junction kept 3 bases outside the gene matches. Germline V gene lookup returns CDR1 SGHTA and CDR2 FQGNSA. The CDR3 loop spans 14 amino acids. CDR3 nucleotide sequence: TGTGCCAGCAGCATAGGACTAGCCACAGATACGCAGTATTTT. Translation gives CASSIGLATDTQYF.

V gene TRBV6-5 combines with J gene TRBJ1-6; D possibly corresponds to TRBD1 (5 bases). Germline V gene sequence: CDR1 MNHEY, CDR2 SVGAGI. V lost 8 bases and J lost 7, with 12 bases in between. The CDR3 consists of 13 residues. This CDR3 reads CASSRGLNSPLHF. In DNA, the CDR3 is TGTGCCAGCTCTAGGGGACTCAATTCACCCCTCCACTTT.

This chain connects TRBV6-1 to TRBJ1-5; D unresolved. The CDR3 runs 18 residues. V lost 0 bases, J lost 3 bases, and 18 bases lay in between. Germline V gives CDR1 MNHNS, CDR2 SASEGT. The chain's CDR3 is CASSEALNWRDDNQPQHF. DNA for the CDR3: TGTGCCAGCAGTGAAGCTCTGAATTGGAGGGATGACAATCAGCCCCAGCATTTT.

As to this clone: At one of its ends the junction is not consistent with the germline gene, which may arise from a read error. The genes are TRBV5-6 and TRBJ2-5; the D gene is possibly TRBD1 (5 bases). CDR1 SGHDT and CDR2 YYEEEE come from the germline V gene. The CDR3 spans 11 residues. The CDR3 DNA follows: TGTGCCAGCAGCTTGGTCGGTGTGACAGACTTC. Protein: CASSLVGVTDF.

The chain uses TRBV7-6 and TRBJ2-3; possible D gene TRBD1, 7 bases. Trimming shortened V by 5 bases and J by 4 bases, and 16 bases separated the two germline ends. The CDR3 extends over 15 amino acids. CDR1 and CDR2 from the germline V gene are SGHVS and FNYEAQ. The CDR3 DNA sequence: TGTGCCAGCAGCGGAGGGGGCTGGAGTGCAGATACGCAGTATTTT. Translating gives CASSGGGWSADTQYF.

This clone was seen a handful of times. The rearrangement links TRBV2 to TRBJ2-7; TRBD2 matches 9 bases. J gave up 3 bases and V 6 bases, and 6 bases lay outside the gene matches. The CDR3 spans 14 residues. The germline V gene encodes CDR1 SNHLY and CDR2 FYNNEI. For the CDR3, the DNA is TGTGCCAGCAGAGGGCTAGCGGGGATCTACGAGCAGTACTTC. This gives the protein CASRGLAGIYEQYF. Combining the CDR3 with reference TRBV2 and TRBJ2-7 gives the whole variable domain EPEVTQTPSHQVTQMGQEVILRCVPISNHLYFYWYRQILGQKVEFLVSFYNNEISEKSEIFDDQFSVERPDGSNFTLKIRSTKLEDSAMYFCASRGLAGIYEQYFGPGTRLTVT.

The chain links TRBV4-1 to TRBJ2-1; 9 bases are shared with TRBD2. CDR1 and CDR2 (germline): MGHRA, YSYEKL. Trimming took 2 bases from V and 2 from J; bases not matched to a gene: 7. The CDR3 totals 17 residues. CDR3 coding DNA: TGCGCCAGCAGCCAACCTACTAGCGGGCGGGCCTACAATGAGCAGTTCTTC. Its protein product is CASSQPTSGRAYNEQFF.

The chain's CDR3 is CASSLGEVFNEQYF. The CDR3 nucleotides read TGTGCCAGCAGTTTGGGGGAGGTTTTCAACGAGCAGTACTTC. The rearrangement uses TRBV9 and TRBJ2-7; the D gene is possibly TRBD2 (6 bases). V shed 5 bases and J shed 5 bases, with 17 bases lying between them. There are 14 residues in the CDR3. Germline V gene lookup returns CDR1 SGDLS and CDR2 YYNGEE.

The chain couples TRBV4-1 to TRBJ2-3, with D unresolved. V was pared by 1 base and J by 5 bases, with 4 bases between. Germline V lookup: CDR1 MGHRA, CDR2 YSYEKL. The CDR3 is 12 amino acids. The DNA of the CDR3 is TGCGCCAGCAGCCAAGTTCTAGATACGCAGTATTTT. Translated: CASSQVLDTQYF.

This chain connects TRBV27 to TRBJ1-2; tentatively, D is TRBD1 (5 bases). The CDR3 has 13 amino acids. Germline lookup yields CDR1 MNHEY and CDR2 SMNVEV (reference sequence). V was shortened by 1 base and J by 6 bases, with 9 bases between the two germline ends. CDR3 sequence: CASSLFQGNGYTF. Here the CDR3 DNA reads TGTGCCAGCAGTTTATTCCAGGGTAATGGCTACACCTTC.

The V gene is TRBV29-1, the J gene TRBJ2-4; 7 bases fit TRBD1. J was trimmed by 9 bases and V by 6 bases; bases with no gene match: 17. This CDR3 has 15 residues. Germline values: CDR1 SQVTM, CDR2 ANQGSEA. In DNA form, the CDR3 reads TGCAGCGTAGGGGACAGTCGGTTTGGGTTGGTCATTCAGTACTTC. Residues: CSVGDSRFGLVIQYF.

The rearrangement joins TRBV9 to TRBJ1-4, with D perhaps matching TRBD1 (6 bases). The CDR3 loop spans 17 amino acids. Germline V CDR1 and CDR2: SGDLS, YYNGEE. V was cut by 0 bases and J by 3 bases, with 15 bases left in between. Here the CDR3 DNA reads TGTGCCAGCAGCGTAGGTGGGGGGGCGACGGCTAATGAAAAACTGTTTTTT. Protein: CASSVGGGATANEKLFF.

The chain joins TRBV9 to TRBJ2-3; D is possibly TRBD2 (6 bases). The CDR3 sequence is 13 residues long. The germline CDR1 and CDR2 sequences are SGDLS and YYNGEE. Trimming shortened V by 3 bases and J by 4 bases, and 9 bases separated the two germline ends. CDR3 sequence reads: CASSAPSADTQYF. CDR3 sequence (DNA): TGTGCCAGCAGCGCCCCTAGCGCAGATACGCAGTATTTT.

V is TRBV10-3 and J is TRBJ2-2; TRBD2 agrees at 10 bases. The CDR3 length is 14 residues. The V segment lost 4 bases and the J segment 4 bases; nucleotides outside the gene matches: 0. Germline V gene data show CDR1 as ENHRY and CDR2 as SYGVKD. CDR3 residues: CAISGTSGTGELFF. The CDR3 DNA reads TGTGCCATCAGTGGGACTAGCGGCACCGGGGAGCTGTTTTTT.

V and J are TRBV7-3 and TRBJ2-6, with 13 positions matching TRBD2. CDR3 length: 15 residues. Germline-derived CDR1 and CDR2 are SGHTA and FQGTGA. Trimming took 8 bases from V and 2 from J; bases not matched to a gene: 0. The CDR3 nucleotides are TGTGCCAGCGGACTAGCGGGAGCTGGGGCCAACGTCCTGACTTTC. Its protein product is CASGLAGAGANVLTF.

V gene TRBV19 combines with J gene TRBJ2-3; 11 bases line up with TRBD2. Germline loops: CDR1 LNHDA, CDR2 SQIVND (reference sequence). V lost 3 bases and J lost 5; bases outside the gene matches: 7. The CDR3 loop spans 16 amino acids. The CDR3 nucleotides are TGTGCCAGTAGTATGCCTAGCGGGAGGTGGGGAGATACGCAGTATTTT. It encodes CASSMPSGRWGDTQYF.

CDR3 in amino acids: CASSFQLAGVETQYF. In DNA form, the CDR3 reads TGTGCCAGCAGCTTCCAACTAGCGGGAGTGGAGACCCAGTACTTC. The chain is built from TRBV7-8 and TRBJ2-5; 11 positions agree with TRBD2. Trimming took 3 bases from V and 5 from J; bases not matched to a gene: 5. Germline values: CDR1 SGHVS, CDR2 FQNEAQ. This CDR3 spans 15 amino acids.

V is TRBV11-2 and J is TRBJ2-2; perhaps TRBD1 as D (5 bases). Trimming cost V 3 bases and J 7 bases, with 6 bases left between them. Germline assignment: CDR1 SGHAT and CDR2 FQNNGV. This CDR3 comprises 12 residues. Here the CDR3 reads CASSFQGGELFF. For the CDR3, the DNA is TGTGCCAGCAGCTTCCAGGGCGGGGAGCTGTTTTTT.

A single count supports this clone. The chain links TRBV5-6 to TRBJ2-7; weak D call: TRBD1 (6 bases). CDR1 is SGHDT and CDR2 is YYEEEE in the germline V gene. The CDR3 covers 13 residues. The V gene lost 0 bases and the J gene lost 4 bases, with 8 bases spanning the gap. The CDR3 reads CASSLGDMYEQYF. The CDR3 bases are TGTGCCAGCAGCTTGGGGGACATGTACGAGCAGTACTTC.